This T cell receptor beta chain was profiled in a study of shared clonotypes between healthy human individuals. In the naive CD8 group, cells lacked CD45RO and were positively selected for CCR7, so terminally differentiated effector memory CD45RA+ cells were left out. V was clipped by 1 base and J by 2 bases, with 14 bases between them. The CDR3 contains 16 residues. Germline assignment: CDR1 SEHNR and CDR2 FQNEAQ (reference sequence). This clone has just one count. Clones were sequenced by immunoSEQ multiplex PCR, and TCRdb holds only the in-frame ones, with some missing. The sample gives nearly 2 million clones, less than 95% of which show up once; approximately 1% is in the top ten.

The sample was naive CD8+ T cells sorted from blood. The chain uses TRBV7-9 and TRBJ1-1, with D possibly being TRBD1 (5 bases). This clonotype was obtained from a man aged 18 to 30 in good health. The CDR3 DNA reads TGTGCCAGCAGCTTAGTGGGTTTGGGACTTAACACTGAAGCTTTCTTT. Translating it yields CASSLVGLGLNTEAFF.